This T cell receptor beta chain stems from a study of technical replicates of blood from a few donors (dated by TCRdb to 2016 to 2017). In this sample, this clone turned up once. Its antigen is currently not known. No clone much larger than this one lies a single base away; base qualities are absent. V and J are truncated by 5 bases and 4 bases respectively, leaving an intervening sequence of 8 bases. The germline V gene sets CDR1 to SGHTA and CDR2 to FQGNSA. The cysteine opens and the phenylalanine closes a CDR3 of 12 amino acids. Kept here is only the CDR3 DNA, which spans 36 bases and is read in frame from base 1. Libraries were prepared through the immunoSEQ multiplex PCR assay. Sourced from immuneACCESS, this table was stored by TCRdb with only in-frame sequences that have V and J called. A share of the clones is absent; for the studies checked, an unresolved V gene accounts for under half, and the remainder has no known explanation. The sample profile shows tens of thousands of clones; 90% to 95% of them were found once. 3.5% to 5% of the sample rests with the top ten.

The chain was built from TRBV7-2 and TRBJ1-2; TRBD1 might be the D gene, on 5 matching bases. The sequencing sample was made of PBMCs. The TCR was taken from a human donor in good health. Some clones in this sample may be carry-over from other donors' samples. The CDR3 protein sequence reads: CASSKDTYGYTF. The sequence in DNA is TGTGCCAGCAGCAAGGACACCTATGGCTACACCTTC. With all but the CDR3 taken from the reference TRBV7-2 and TRBJ1-2 genes, the full variable domain is: GAGVSQSPSNKVTEKGKDVELRCDPISGHTALYWYRQSLGQGLEFLIYFQGNSAPDKSGLPSDRFSAERTGGSVSTLTIQRTQQEDSAVYLCASSKDTYGYTFGSGTRLTVV.